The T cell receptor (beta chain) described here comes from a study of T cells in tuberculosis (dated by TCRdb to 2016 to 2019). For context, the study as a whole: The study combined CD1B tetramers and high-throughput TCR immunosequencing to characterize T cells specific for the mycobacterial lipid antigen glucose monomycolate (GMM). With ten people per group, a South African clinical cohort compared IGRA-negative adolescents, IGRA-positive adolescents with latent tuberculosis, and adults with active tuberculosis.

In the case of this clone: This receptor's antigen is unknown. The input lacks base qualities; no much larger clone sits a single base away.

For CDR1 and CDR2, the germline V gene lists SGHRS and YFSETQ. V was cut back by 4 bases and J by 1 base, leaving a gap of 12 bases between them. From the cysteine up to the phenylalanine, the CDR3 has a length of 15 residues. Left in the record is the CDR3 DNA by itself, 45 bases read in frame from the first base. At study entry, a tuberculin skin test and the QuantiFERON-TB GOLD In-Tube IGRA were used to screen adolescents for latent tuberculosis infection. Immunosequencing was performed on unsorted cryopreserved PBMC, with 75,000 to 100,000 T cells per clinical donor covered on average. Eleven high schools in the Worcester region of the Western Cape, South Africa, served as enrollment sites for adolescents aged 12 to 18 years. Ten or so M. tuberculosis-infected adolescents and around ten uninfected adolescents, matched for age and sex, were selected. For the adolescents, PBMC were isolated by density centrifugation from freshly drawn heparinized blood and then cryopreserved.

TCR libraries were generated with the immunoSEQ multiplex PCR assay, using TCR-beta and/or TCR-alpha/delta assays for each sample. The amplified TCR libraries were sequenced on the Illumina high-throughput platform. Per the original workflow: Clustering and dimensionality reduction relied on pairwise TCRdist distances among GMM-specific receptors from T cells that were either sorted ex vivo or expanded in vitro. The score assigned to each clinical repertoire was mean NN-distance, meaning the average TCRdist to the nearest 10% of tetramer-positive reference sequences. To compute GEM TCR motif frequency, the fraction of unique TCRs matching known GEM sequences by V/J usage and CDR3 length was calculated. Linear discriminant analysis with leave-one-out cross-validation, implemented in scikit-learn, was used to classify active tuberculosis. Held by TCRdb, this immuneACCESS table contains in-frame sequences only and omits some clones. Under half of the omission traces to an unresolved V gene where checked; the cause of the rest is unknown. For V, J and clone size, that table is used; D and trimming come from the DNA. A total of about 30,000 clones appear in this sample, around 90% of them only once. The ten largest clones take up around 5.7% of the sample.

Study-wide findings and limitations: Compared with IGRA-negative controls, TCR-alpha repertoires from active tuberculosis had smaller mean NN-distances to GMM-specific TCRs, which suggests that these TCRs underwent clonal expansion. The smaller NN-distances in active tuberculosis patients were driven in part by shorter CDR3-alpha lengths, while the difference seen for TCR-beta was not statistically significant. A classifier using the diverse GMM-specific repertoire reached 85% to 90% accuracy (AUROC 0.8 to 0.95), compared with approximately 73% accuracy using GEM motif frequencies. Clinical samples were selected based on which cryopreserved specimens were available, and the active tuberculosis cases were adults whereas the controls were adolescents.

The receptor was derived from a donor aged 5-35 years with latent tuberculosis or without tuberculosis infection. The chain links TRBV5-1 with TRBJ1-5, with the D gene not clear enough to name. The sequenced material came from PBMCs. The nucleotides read TGCGCCAGCAGCATTGGATGGGAGAGCAATCAGCCCCAGCATTTT. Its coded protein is CASSIGWESNQPQHF.